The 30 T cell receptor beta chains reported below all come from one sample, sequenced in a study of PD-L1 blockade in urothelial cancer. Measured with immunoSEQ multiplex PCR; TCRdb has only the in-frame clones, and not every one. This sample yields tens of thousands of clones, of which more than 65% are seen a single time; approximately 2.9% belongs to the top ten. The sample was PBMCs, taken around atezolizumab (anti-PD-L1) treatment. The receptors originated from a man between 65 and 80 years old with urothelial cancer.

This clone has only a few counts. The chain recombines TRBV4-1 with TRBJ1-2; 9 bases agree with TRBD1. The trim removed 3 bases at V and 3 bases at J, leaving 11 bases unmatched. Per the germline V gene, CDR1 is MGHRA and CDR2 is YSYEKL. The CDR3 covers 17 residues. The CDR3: CASSQPQGARIYYGYTF. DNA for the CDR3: TGCGCCAGCAGCCAGCCACAGGGGGCGCGGATCTACTATGGCTACACCTTC.

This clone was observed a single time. CDR3 sequence: CASSLGVAGGYGYTF. In DNA form, the CDR3 reads TGTGCCAGCAGCTTAGGGGTGGCAGGAGGGTATGGCTACACCTTC. V usage is TRBV11-2 and J usage is TRBJ1-2; D gene unclear. This CDR3 spans 15 amino acids. The germline V gene encodes CDR1 SGHAT and CDR2 FQNNGV. V lost 1 base and J lost 5, with 14 bases in between.

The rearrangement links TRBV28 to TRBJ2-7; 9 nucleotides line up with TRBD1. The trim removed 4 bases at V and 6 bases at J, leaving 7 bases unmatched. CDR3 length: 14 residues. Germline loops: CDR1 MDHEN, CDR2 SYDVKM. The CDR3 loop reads CASSSTGTGFEQYF. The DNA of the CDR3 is TGTGCCAGCAGTTCAACCGGGACAGGGTTCGAGCAGTACTTC.

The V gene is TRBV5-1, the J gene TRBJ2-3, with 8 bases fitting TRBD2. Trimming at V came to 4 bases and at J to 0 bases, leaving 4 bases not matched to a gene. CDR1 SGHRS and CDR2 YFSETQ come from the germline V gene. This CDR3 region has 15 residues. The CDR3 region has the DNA TGCGCCAGCAGCGGCGGGAGGCCTAGCACAGATACGCAGTATTTT. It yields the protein CASSGGRPSTDTQYF. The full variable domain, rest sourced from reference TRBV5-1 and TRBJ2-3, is KAGVTQTPRYLIKTRGQQVTLSCSPISGHRSVSWYQQTPGQGLQFLFEYFSETQRNKGNFPGRFSGRQFSNSRSEMNVSTLELGDSALYLCASSGGRPSTDTQYFGPGTRLTVL.

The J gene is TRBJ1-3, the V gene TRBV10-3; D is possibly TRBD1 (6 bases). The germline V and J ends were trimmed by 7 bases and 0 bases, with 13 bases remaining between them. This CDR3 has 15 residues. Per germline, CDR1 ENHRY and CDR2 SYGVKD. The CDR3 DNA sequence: TGTGCCATCACACAGGGCGACATCTCTGGAAACACCATATATTTT. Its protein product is CAITQGDISGNTIYF.

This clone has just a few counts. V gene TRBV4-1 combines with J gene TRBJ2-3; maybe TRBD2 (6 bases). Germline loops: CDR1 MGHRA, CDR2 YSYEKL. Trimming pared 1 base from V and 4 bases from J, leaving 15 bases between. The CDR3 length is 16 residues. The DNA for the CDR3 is TGCGCCAGCAGCCAAGTCGATCTTTGGAGGGCAGATACGCAGTATTTT. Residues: CASSQVDLWRADTQYF.

The CDR3 region is CASSRLGGGILYEQYF. The CDR3 nucleotides read TGTGCCAGCAGCCGCTTGGGGGGAGGAATACTCTACGAGCAGTACTTC. The chain links TRBV5-6 to TRBJ2-7; the D gene is possibly TRBD2 (6 bases). V was cut by 4 bases and J by 3 bases, with 20 bases left in between. The CDR3 is 16 amino acids. CDR1 is SGHDT, CDR2 YYEEEE, per germline.

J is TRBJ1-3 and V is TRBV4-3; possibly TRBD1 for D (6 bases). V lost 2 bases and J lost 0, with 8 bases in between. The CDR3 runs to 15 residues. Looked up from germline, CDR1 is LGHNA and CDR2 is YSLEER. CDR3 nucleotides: TGCGCCAGCAGCCAACCAGGGGACTCTGGAAACACCATATATTTT. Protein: CASSQPGDSGNTIYF.

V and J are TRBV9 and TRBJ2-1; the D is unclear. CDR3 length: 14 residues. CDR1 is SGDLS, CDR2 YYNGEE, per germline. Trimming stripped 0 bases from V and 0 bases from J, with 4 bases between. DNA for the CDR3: TGTGCCAGCAGCGTAGTTAGCTCCTACAATGAGCAGTTCTTC. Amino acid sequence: CASSVVSSYNEQFF. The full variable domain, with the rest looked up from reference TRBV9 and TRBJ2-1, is DSGVTQTPKHLITATGQRVTLRCSPRSGDLSVYWYQQSLDQGLQFLIQYYNGEERAKGNILERFSAQQFPDLHSELNLSSLELGDSALYFCASSVVSSYNEQFFGPGTRLTVL.

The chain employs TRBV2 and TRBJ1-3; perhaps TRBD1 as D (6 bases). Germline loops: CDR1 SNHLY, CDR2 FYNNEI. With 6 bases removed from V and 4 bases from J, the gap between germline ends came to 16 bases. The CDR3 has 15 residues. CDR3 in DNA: TGTGCCAGCAGCAGGGGAGTAATGGGCGGAAACACCATATATTTT. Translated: CASSRGVMGGNTIYF.

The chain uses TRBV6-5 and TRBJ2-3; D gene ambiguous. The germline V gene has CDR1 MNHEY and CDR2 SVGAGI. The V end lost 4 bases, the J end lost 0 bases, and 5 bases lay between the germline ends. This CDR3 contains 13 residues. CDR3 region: CASSLYSTDTQYF. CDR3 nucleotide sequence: TGTGCCAGCAGTTTGTATAGCACAGATACGCAGTATTTT.

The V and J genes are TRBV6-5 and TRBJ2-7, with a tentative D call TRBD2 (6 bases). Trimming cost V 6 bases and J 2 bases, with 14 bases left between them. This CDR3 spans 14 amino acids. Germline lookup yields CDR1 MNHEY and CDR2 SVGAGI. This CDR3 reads CASSPGTEPYEQYF. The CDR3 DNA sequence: TGTGCCAGCAGCCCCGGGACTGAACCCTACGAGCAGTACTTC.

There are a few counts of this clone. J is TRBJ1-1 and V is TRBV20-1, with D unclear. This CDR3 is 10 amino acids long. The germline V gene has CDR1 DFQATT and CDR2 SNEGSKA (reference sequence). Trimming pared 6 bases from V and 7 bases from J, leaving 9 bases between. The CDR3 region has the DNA TGCAGTGCCCCGGGAAATGAAGCTTTCTTT. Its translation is CSAPGNEAFF.

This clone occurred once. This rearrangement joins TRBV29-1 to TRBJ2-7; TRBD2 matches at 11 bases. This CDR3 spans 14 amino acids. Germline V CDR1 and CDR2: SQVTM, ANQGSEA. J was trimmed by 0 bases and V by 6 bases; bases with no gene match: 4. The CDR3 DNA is TGCAGCGTGGGGGGACTAGCGGACTCCTACGAGCAGTACTTC. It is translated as CSVGGLADSYEQYF.

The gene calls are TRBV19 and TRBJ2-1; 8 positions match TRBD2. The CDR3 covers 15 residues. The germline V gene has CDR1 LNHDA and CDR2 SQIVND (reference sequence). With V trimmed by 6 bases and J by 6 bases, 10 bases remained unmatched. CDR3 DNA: TGTGCCAGTAGCATTGTAGCGGGACCTCTCAATGAGCAGTTCTTC. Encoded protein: CASSIVAGPLNEQFF. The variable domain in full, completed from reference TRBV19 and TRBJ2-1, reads DGGITQSPKYLFRKEGQNVTLSCEQNLNHDAMYWYRQDPGQGLRLIYYSQIVNDFQKGDIAEGYSVSREKKESFPLTVTSAQKNPTAFYLCASSIVAGPLNEQFFGPGTRLTVL.

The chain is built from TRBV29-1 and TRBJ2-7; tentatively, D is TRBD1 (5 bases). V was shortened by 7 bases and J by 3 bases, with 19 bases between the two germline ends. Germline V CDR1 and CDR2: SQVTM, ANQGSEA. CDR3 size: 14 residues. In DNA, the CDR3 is TGCAGCGCCTCGGGTGGGGCCGAGAACTACGAGCAGTACTTC. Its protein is CSASGGAENYEQYF.

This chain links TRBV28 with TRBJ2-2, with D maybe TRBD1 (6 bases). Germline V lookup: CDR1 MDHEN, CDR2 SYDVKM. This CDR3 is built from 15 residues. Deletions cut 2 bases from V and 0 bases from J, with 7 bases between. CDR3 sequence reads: CASSLGGANTGELFF. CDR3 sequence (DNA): TGTGCCAGCAGTTTAGGGGGCGCGAACACCGGGGAGCTGTTTTTT.

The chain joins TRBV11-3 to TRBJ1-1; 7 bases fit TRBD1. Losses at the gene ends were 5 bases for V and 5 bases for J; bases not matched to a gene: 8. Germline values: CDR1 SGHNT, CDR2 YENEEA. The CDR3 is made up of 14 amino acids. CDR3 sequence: CASSLISGGTEAFF. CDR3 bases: TGTGCCAGCAGCCTAATTTCAGGGGGAACTGAAGCTTTCTTT. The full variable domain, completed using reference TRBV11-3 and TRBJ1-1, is EAGVVQSPRYKIIEKKQPVAFWCNPISGHNTLYWYLQNLGQGPELLIRYENEEAVDDSQLPKDRFSAERLKGVDSTLKIQPAELGDSAVYLCASSLISGGTEAFFGQGTRLTVV.

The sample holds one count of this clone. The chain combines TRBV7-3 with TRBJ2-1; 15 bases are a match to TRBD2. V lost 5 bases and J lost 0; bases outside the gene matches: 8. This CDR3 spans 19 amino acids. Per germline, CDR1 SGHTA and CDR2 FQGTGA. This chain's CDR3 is CASSHGLAGGFFSYNEQFF. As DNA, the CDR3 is TGTGCCAGCAGCCACGGACTAGCGGGAGGGTTCTTCTCCTACAATGAGCAGTTCTTC.

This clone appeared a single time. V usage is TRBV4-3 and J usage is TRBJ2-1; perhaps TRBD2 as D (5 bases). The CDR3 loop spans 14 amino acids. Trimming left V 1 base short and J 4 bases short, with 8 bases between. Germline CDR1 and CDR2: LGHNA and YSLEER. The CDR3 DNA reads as TGCGCCAGCAGCCAAGGGCGGGTTTACAATGAGCAGTTCTTC. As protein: CASSQGRVYNEQFF.

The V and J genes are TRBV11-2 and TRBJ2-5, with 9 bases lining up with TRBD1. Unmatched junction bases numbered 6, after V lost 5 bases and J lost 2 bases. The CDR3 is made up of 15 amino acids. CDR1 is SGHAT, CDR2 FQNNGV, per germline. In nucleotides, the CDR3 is TGTGCCAGCAGCCCCCCGGGACAGGGACAAGAGACCCAGTACTTC. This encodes CASSPPGQGQETQYF.

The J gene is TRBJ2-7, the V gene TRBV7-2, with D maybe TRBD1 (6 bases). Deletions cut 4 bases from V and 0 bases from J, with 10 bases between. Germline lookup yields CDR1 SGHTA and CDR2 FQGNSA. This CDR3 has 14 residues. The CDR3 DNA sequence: TGTGCCAGCAGCTCTCAGGGGATCTCCTACGAGCAGTACTTC. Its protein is CASSSQGISYEQYF.

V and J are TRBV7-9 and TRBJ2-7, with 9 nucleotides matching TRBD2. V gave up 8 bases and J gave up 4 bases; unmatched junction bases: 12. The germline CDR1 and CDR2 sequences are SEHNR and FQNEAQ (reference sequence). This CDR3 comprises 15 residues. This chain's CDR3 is CASSEGSGRFYEQYF. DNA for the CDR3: TGTGCCAGCTCGGAAGGTAGCGGGAGATTTTACGAGCAGTACTTC. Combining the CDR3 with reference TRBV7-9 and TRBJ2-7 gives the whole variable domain DTGVSQNPRHKITKRGQNVTFRCDPISEHNRLYWYRQTLGQGPEFLTYFQNEAQLEKSRLLSDRFSAERPKGSFSTLEIQRTEQGDSAMYLCASSEGSGRFYEQYFGPGTRLTVT.

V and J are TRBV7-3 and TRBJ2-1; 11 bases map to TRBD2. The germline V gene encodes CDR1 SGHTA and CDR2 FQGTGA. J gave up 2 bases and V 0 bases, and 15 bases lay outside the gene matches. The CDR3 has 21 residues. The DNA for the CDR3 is TGTGCCAGCAGCTTAACTTGGGTAGCGGGAGGGCAGGGGATGCCCTACAATGAGCAGTTCTTC. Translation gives CASSLTWVAGGQGMPYNEQFF.

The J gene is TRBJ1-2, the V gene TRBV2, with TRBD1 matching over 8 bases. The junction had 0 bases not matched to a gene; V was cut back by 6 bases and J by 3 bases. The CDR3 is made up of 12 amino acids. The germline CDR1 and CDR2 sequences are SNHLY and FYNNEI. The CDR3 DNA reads TGTGCCAGCAGGGGACAGGACTATGGCTACACCTTC. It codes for CASRGQDYGYTF.

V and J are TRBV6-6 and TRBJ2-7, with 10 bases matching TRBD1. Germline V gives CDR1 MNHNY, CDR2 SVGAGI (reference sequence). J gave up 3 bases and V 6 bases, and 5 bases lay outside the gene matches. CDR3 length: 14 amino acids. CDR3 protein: CASRAGQGVYEQYF. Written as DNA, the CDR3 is TGTGCCAGCAGGGCTGGACAGGGGGTCTACGAGCAGTACTTC.

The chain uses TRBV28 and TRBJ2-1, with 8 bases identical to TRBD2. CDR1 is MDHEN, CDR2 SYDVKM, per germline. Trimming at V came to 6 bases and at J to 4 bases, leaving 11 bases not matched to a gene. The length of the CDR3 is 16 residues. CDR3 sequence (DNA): TGTGCCAGCAGATCCCCTACGGGAGGGAAGTACAATGAGCAGTTCTTC. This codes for CASRSPTGGKYNEQFF.

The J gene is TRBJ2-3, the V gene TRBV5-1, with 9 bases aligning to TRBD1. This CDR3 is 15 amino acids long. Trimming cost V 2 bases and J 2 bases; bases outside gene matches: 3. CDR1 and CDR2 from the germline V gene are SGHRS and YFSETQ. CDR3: CASSFDRGNTDTQYF. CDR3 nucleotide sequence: TGCGCCAGCAGCTTCGACAGGGGGAACACAGATACGCAGTATTTT.

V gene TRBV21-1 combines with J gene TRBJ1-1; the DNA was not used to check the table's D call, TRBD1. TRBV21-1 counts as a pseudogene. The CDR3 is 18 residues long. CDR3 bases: TGTGCCAGCAGCGCAGGTGGGGGACAGTCAGCCGGGAACACTGAAGCTTTCTTT. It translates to CASSAGGGQSAGNTEAFF.

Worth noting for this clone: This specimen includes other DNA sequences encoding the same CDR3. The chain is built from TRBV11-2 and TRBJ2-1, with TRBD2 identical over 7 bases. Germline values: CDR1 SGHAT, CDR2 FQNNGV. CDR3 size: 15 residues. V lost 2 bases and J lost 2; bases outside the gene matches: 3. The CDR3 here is CASSLTSGTYNEQFF. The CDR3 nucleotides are TGTGCCAGCAGCTTAACCAGCGGGACCTACAATGAGCAGTTCTTC.